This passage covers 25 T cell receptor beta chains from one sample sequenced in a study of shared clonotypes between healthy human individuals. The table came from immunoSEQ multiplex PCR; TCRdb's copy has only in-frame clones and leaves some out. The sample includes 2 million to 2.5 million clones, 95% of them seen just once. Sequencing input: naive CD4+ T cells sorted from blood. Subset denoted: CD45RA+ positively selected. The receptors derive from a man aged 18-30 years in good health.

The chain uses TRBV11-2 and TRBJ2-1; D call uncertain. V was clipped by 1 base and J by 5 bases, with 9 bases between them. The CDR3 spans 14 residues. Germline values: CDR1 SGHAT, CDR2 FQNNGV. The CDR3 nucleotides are TGTGCCAGCAGCTTAGGTGTCCAGAACAATGAGCAGTTCTTC. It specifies CASSLGVQNNEQFF.

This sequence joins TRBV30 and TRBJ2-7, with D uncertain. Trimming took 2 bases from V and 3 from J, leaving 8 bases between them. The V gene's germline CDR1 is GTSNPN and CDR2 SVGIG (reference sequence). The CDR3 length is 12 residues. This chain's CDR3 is CAWSPDLYEQYF. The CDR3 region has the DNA TGTGCCTGGAGTCCGGACCTCTACGAGCAGTACTTC.

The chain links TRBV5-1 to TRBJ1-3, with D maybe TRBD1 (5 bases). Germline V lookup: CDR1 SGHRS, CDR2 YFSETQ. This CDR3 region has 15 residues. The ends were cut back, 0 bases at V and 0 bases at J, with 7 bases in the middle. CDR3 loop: CASSLGDHSGNTIYF. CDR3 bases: TGCGCCAGCAGCTTGGGGGACCACTCTGGAAACACCATATATTTT.

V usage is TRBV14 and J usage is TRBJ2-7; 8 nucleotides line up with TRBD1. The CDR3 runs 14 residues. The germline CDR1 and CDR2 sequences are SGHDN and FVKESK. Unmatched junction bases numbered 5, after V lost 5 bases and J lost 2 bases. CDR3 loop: CASSAGQVPYEQYF. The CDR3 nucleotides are TGTGCCAGCAGCGCGGGACAGGTCCCCTACGAGCAGTACTTC.

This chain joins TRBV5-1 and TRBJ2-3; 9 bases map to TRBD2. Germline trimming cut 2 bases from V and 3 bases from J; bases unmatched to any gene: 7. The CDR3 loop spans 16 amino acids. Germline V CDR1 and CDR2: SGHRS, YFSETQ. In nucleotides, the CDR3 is TGCGCCAGCAGCTTAGGTTCAGCGGGAGGAACAGATACGCAGTATTTT. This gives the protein CASSLGSAGGTDTQYF.

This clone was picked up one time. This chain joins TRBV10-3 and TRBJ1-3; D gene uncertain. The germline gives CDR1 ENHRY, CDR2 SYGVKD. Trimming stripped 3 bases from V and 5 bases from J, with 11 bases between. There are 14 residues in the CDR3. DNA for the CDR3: TGTGCCATCAGTGAAGTGCGTCGGAGAAACACCATATATTTT. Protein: CAISEVRRRNTIYF.

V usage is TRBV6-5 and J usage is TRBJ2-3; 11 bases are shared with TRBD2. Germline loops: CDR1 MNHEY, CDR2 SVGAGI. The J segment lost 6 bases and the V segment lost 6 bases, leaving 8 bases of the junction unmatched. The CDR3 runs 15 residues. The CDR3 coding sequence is TGTGCCAGCAGCCGACTAGCGGGGTTCAGTGATACGCAGTATTTT. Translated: CASSRLAGFSDTQYF.

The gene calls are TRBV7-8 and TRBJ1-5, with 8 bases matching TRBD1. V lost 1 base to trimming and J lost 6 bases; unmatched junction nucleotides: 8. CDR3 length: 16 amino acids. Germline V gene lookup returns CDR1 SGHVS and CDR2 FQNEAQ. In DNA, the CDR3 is TGTGCCAGCAGCTTAGGGCCACGGACAGGGTCTCAGCCCCAGCATTTT. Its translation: CASSLGPRTGSQPQHF.

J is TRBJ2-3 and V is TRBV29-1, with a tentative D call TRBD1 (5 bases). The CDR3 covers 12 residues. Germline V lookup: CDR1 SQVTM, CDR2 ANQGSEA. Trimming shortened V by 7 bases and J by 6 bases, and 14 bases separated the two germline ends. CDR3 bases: TGCAGCGGCTCAAGACAGTCCGATACGCAGTATTTT. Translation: CSGSRQSDTQYF.

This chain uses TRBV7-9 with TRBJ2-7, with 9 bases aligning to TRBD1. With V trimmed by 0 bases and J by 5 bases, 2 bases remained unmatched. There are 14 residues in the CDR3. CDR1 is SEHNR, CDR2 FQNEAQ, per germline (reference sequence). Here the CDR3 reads CASSLAWTGDEQYF. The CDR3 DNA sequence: TGTGCCAGCAGCTTAGCATGGACAGGGGACGAGCAGTACTTC.

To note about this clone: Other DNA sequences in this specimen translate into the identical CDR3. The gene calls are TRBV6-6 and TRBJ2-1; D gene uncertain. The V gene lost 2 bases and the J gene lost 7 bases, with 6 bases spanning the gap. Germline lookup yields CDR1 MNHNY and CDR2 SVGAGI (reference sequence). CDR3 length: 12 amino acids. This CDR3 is CASSYVGNEQFF. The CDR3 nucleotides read TGTGCCAGCAGTTACGTAGGGAATGAGCAGTTCTTC.

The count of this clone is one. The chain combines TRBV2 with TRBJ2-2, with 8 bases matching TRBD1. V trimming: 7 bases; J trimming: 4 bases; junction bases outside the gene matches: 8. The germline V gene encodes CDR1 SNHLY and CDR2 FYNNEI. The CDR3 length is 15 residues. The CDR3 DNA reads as TGTGCCAGCATATTAGGACAGGGAGGCACCGGGGAGCTGTTTTTT. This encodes CASILGQGGTGELFF.

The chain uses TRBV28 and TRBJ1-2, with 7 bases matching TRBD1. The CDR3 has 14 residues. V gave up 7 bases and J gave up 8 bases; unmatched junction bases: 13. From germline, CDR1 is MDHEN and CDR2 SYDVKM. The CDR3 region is CASTPDWTGPGYTF. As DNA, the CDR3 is TGTGCCAGCACCCCGGATTGGACAGGACCGGGCTACACCTTC.

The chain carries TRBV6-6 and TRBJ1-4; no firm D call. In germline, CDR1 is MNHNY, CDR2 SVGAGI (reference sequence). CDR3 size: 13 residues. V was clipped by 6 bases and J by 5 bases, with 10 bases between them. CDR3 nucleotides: TGTGCCAGCAGCCGTGACATAAATGAAAAACTGTTTTTT. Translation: CASSRDINEKLFF.

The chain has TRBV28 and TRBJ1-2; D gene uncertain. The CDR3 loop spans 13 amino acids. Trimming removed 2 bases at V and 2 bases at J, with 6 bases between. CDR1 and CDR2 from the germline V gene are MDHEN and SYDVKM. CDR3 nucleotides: TGTGCCAGCAGTTTAGACCCCAACTATGGCTACACCTTC. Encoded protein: CASSLDPNYGYTF.

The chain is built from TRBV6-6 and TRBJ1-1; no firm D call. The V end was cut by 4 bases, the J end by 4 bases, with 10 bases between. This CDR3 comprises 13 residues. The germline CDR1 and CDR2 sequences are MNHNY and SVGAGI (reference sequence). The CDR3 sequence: CASSWALSTEAFF. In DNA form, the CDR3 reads TGTGCCAGCAGTTGGGCCTTAAGCACTGAAGCTTTCTTT.

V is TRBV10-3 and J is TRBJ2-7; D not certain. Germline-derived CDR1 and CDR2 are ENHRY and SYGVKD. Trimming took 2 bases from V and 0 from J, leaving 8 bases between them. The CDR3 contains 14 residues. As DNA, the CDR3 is TGTGCCATCAGTGAGGGAGTAACCTCCTACGAGCAGTACTTC. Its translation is CAISEGVTSYEQYF.

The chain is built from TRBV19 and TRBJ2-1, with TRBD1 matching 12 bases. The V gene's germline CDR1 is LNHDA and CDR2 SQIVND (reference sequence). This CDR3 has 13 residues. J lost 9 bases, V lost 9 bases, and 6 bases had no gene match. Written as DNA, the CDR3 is TGTGCCAGCAAGGGACAGGGGGCGGGTGAGCAGTTCTTC. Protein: CASKGQGAGEQFF.

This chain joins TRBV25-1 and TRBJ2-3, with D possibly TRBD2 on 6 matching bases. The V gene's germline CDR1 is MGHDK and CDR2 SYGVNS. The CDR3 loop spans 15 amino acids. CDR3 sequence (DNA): TGTGCTTCAAATAGCGTGGGGAGGAGCACAGATACGCAGTATTTT. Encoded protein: CASNSVGRSTDTQYF.

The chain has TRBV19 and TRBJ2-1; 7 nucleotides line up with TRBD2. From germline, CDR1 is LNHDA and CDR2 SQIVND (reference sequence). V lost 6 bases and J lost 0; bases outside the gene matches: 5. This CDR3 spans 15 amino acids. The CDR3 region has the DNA TGTGCCAGTAGCCTCCTAGCGGACTCCTACAATGAGCAGTTCTTC. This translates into CASSLLADSYNEQFF.

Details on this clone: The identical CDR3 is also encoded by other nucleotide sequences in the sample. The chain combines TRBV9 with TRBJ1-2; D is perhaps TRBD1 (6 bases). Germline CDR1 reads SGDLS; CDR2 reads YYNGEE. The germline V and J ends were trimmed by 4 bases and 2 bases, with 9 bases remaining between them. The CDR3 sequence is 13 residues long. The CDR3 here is CASSPDRNYGYTF. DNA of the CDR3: TGTGCCAGCAGCCCTGACAGGAACTATGGCTACACCTTC.

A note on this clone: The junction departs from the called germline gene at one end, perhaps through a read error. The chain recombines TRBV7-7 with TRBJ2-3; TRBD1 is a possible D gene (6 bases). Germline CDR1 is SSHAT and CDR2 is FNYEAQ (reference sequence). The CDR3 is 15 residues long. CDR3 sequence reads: CASSLVQGRQDTQYF. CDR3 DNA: TGTGCTAGCAGCTTAGTCCAGGGGAGACAGGATACGCAGTATTTT. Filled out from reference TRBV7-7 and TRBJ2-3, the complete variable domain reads GAGVSQSPRYKVTKRGQDVTLRCDPISSHATLYWYQQALGQGPEFLTYFNYEAQPDKSGLPSDRFSAERPEGSISTLTIQRTEQRDSAMYRCASSLVQGRQDTQYFGPGTRLTVL.

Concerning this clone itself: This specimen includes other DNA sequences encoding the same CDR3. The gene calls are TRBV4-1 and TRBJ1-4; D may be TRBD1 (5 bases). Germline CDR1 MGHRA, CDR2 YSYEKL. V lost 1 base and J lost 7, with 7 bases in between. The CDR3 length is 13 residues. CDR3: CASSQGTLEKLFF. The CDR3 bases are TGCGCCAGCAGCCAAGGGACACTTGAAAAACTGTTTTTT.

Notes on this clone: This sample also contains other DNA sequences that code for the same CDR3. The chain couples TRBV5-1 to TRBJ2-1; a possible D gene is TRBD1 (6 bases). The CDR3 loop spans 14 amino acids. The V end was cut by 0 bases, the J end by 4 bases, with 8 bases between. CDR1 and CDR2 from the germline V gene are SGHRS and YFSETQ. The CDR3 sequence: CASSLDRAYNEQFF. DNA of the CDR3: TGCGCCAGCAGCTTGGACAGGGCATACAATGAGCAGTTCTTC.

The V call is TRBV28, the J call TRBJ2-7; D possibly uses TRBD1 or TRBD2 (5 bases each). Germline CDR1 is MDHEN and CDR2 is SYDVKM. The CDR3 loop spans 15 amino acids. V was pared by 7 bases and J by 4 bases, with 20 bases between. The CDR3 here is CASTLILQRGYEQYF. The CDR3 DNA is TGTGCCAGCACTCTTATACTTCAGAGGGGTTACGAGCAGTACTTC.